Below, one T cell receptor beta chain is given with its context. The antigen remains undetermined. V lost 1 base to trimming and J lost 6 bases; unmatched junction nucleotides: 10. The CDR3 loop spans 17 amino acids. Looked up from germline, CDR1 is MDHEN and CDR2 is SYDVKM. This sample is drawn from a study of cytomegalovirus exposure and HLA in healthy donors. Study findings and constraints: It has been reported that TCR beta sequences accurately predicted the HLA-A and HLA-B alleles of most subjects. Most likely, a cluster of highly shared sequence variants arose as a sequencing artifact. TCR beta chains numbering 164 were designated cytomegalovirus-associated.

Researchers ran the PCR with 60 Vbeta and 13 Jbeta primers. Method: immunoSEQ multiplex PCR; TCRdb's copy keeps in-frame clones and lacks some. The sample shows roughly 58,000 clones, 65% to 90% of them seen only once. The chain is built from TRBV28 and TRBJ2-7; 12 bases are shared with TRBD2. The sample taken for sequencing was PBMCs. The receptor's source is a human donor in good health. The DNA of the CDR3 is TGTGCCAGCAGTTTATTGAGGACTAGCGGGACCCCTCCCGAGCAGTACTTC. This encodes CASSLLRTSGTPPEQYF.